These 13 T cell receptor beta chains share one sample of origin, sequenced in a study of T-cell reconstitution after alpha-beta-depleted transplantation in children. A library of TCRbeta sequences, prepared with unique molecular identifiers, was generated. TCRdb analysed the PCR reads with MiXCR anew, one entry per CDR3 protein. This table has approximately 270,000 distinct CDR3 sequences, roughly a quarter appearing once. The starting material was PBMCs, mostly from graft donor cells, obtained 360 days after TCRalphabeta/CD19-depleted stem cell transplant. All receptors come from a female patient aged 2-9 years who had a stem cell transplant for congenital amegakaryocytic thrombocytopenia, so the T cells may come from the graft donor.

This chain connects TRBV6-5 to TRBJ1-2, with a tentative D call TRBD1 (5 bases). This CDR3 spans 13 amino acids. V was trimmed by 2 bases and J by 4 bases, leaving 8 bases between them. The germline CDR1 and CDR2 sequences are MNHEY and SVGAGI. Here the CDR3 reads CASSYQGPYGYTF. The CDR3 DNA is TGTGCCAGCAGTTACCAGGGACCCTATGGCTACACCTTC.

The J gene is TRBJ2-7, the V gene TRBV2; D is undetermined. Germline CDR1 and CDR2: SNHLY and FYNNEI. V was trimmed by 5 bases and J by 2 bases, leaving 19 bases between them. The CDR3 loop spans 16 amino acids. The CDR3 DNA reads as TGTGCCAGCAGTACCAGACCTCTGGCCCCCCCCTACGAGCAGTACTTC. It specifies CASSTRPLAPPYEQYF. The whole variable domain, filled in from reference TRBV2 and TRBJ2-7, reads EPEVTQTPSHQVTQMGQEVILRCVPISNHLYFYWYRQILGQKVEFLVSFYNNEISEKSEIFDDQFSVERPDGSNFTLKIRSTKLEDSAMYFCASSTRPLAPPYEQYFGPGTRLTVT.

This clonotype was seen a few times. The chain employs TRBV5-1 and TRBJ2-5; 7 nucleotides match TRBD1. Trimming took 2 bases from V and 5 from J; bases not matched to a gene: 9. The CDR3 spans 15 residues. CDR1 and CDR2 (germline): SGHRS, YFSETQ. CDR3 nucleotide sequence: TGCGCCAGCAGCTTTCCCGACAGGGTGAGGGAGACCCAGTACTTC. This translates into CASSFPDRVRETQYF.

The sample holds a few counts of this clonotype. The CDR3: CASSRTTNTEAFF. The CDR3 DNA follows: TGCGCCAGCAGCCGCACGACGAACACTGAAGCTTTCTTT. The chain links TRBV5-1 to TRBJ1-1; D call uncertain. V was cut by 4 bases and J by 1 base, with 8 bases left in between. CDR1 SGHRS and CDR2 YFSETQ come from the germline V gene. The length of the CDR3 is 13 residues.

This clonotype was seen more than once but under ten times. The V gene is TRBV7-6, the J gene TRBJ1-1; no firm D call. V lost 2 bases and J 3 bases, leaving 7 bases between the germline ends. Germline CDR1 and CDR2: SGHVS and FNYEAQ. CDR3 length: 13 amino acids. The DNA for the CDR3 is TGTGCCAGCAGCTTAACTACCCACACTGAAGCTTTCTTT. Protein: CASSLTTHTEAFF.

The J gene is TRBJ2-7, the V gene TRBV28, with D perhaps matching TRBD1 (6 bases). Per germline, CDR1 MDHEN and CDR2 SYDVKM. The CDR3 length is 13 residues. Trimming took off 6 bases at V and 2 bases at J, with 11 bases between the two ends. This chain's CDR3 is CASSNTGPYEQYF. The DNA of the CDR3 is TGTGCCAGCAGCAATACAGGGCCCTACGAGCAGTACTTC. The entire variable domain, with the rest obtained from reference TRBV28 and TRBJ2-7, is as follows: DVKVTQSSRYLVKRTGEKVFLECVQDMDHENMFWYRQDPGLGLRLIYFSYDVKMKEKGDIPEGYSVSREKKERFSLILESASTNQTSMYLCASSNTGPYEQYFGPGTRLTVT.

This chain uses TRBV29-1 with TRBJ2-3; 9 bases match TRBD2. With 4 bases clipped from V and 4 bases from J, the junction kept 9 bases outside the gene matches. This CDR3 is built from 15 residues. Per the germline V gene, CDR1 is SQVTM and CDR2 is ANQGSEA. As DNA, the CDR3 is TGCAGCGTTGGTAGGGGCGGGGGGGCCCCAGATACGCAGTATTTT. This codes for CSVGRGGGAPDTQYF.

This clonotype was picked up many times. V and J are TRBV5-6 and TRBJ2-2; no definite D call. CDR3 length: 17 amino acids. Germline V gene data show CDR1 as SGHDT and CDR2 as YYEEEE. V was pared by 1 base and J by 0 bases, with 13 bases between. The CDR3 DNA is TGTGCCAGCAGCTTGAATTGGCAGCTAACGAACACCGGGGAGCTGTTTTTT. This translates into CASSLNWQLTNTGELFF.

The chain carries TRBV20-1 and TRBJ1-2; unclear D gene. Germline V gene data show CDR1 as DFQATT and CDR2 as SNEGSKA (reference sequence). This CDR3 spans 14 amino acids. V was shortened by 1 base and J by 6 bases, with 15 bases between the two germline ends. This CDR3 is CSARAASPMDGYTF. DNA for the CDR3: TGCAGTGCTAGAGCTGCATCCCCTATGGATGGCTACACCTTC.

The chain carries TRBV20-1 and TRBJ2-7; D remains ambiguous. This CDR3 contains 13 residues. Trimming cost V 3 bases and J 4 bases, with 13 bases left between them. Germline values: CDR1 DFQATT, CDR2 SNEGSKA (reference sequence). Here the CDR3 DNA reads TGCAGTGCTAGCTTCGGCGGTGGGTACGAGCAGTACTTC. Its protein product is CSASFGGGYEQYF.

This CDR3 is CASSLLGGGETNTEAFF. The CDR3 DNA sequence: TGTGCCAGCAGTTTATTGGGAGGGGGAGAAACGAACACTGAAGCTTTCTTT. V is TRBV27 and J is TRBJ1-1, with D perhaps matching TRBD1 (6 bases). Germline V gene lookup returns CDR1 MNHEY and CDR2 SMNVEV (reference sequence). The CDR3 covers 17 residues. V gave up 1 base and J gave up 1 base, with 16 bases separating them.

The chain combines TRBV7-6 with TRBJ2-5; TRBD2 is a possible D gene (6 bases). Germline V gene lookup returns CDR1 SGHVS and CDR2 FNYEAQ. V was trimmed by 4 bases and J by 0 bases, leaving 9 bases between them. This CDR3 comprises 14 residues. The CDR3 reads CASSYGGYQETQYF. The CDR3, as DNA: TGTGCCAGCAGCTATGGGGGGTACCAAGAGACCCAGTACTTC.

This clonotype turned up a few times. The chain joins TRBV7-2 to TRBJ1-1, with no clear D. Per the germline V gene, CDR1 is SGHTA and CDR2 is FQGNSA. The CDR3 loop spans 13 amino acids. Deletions cut 5 bases from V and 5 bases from J, with 12 bases between. The CDR3 region has the DNA TGTGCCAGCAGCAGACGAACACAGACTGAAGCTTTCTTT. This codes for CASSRRTQTEAFF.